These T cell receptor beta chains were read from a single sample in a study of blood T cell repertoires in COVID-19. Measured with immunoSEQ multiplex PCR; TCRdb has only the in-frame clones, and not every one. The sample carries 150,000 or so clones, about nine tenths recorded once. The sample was peripheral blood. The receptor set was obtained from a human donor in a cohort sampled during active COVID-19. CDR3s include the opening cysteine and the closing phenylalanine or tryptophan. Each record gives: clone size, V gene, D gene, J gene, CDR3 length, CDR3 DNA, CDR3 protein. D genes are given only for firm matches. Clone size appears in some rows only: once, few, many, or a class for an expanded clone.

>NA|TRBV7-6|TRBD1|TRBJ2-1|15
TGTGCCAGCAGCTTAATACAGGGGGCGCGTAATGAGCAGTTCTTC
CASSLIQGARNEQFF
>once|TRBV19|TRBD1|TRBJ2-3|16
TGTGCCAGTAGTACCCAGACAGGGGGCTTTTTGGATACGCAGTATTTT
CASSTQTGGFLDTQYF
>NA|TRBV5-5|TRBD1|TRBJ1-5|18
TGTGCCAGCAGCTTGAGGACAGGAGGAGCTTATAGCAATCAGCCCCAGCATTTT
CASSLRTGGAYSNQPQHF
>NA|TRBV7-3|TRBD2|TRBJ2-7|15
TGTGCCAGCAGCCCCGGACTAGCGGGAGTAGGGGAGCAGTACTTC
CASSPGLAGVGEQYF
>NA|TRBV4-3|TRBD1|TRBJ2-3|15
TGCGCCAGCAGCCAGACCGGGACAGGCTCCAGAACGCAGTATTTT
CASSQTGTGSRTQYF
>once|TRBV4-3|NA|TRBJ2-3|14
TGCGCCAGCAGCCAAGATCCCGGGTGGGATACGCAGTATTTT
CASSQDPGWDTQYF
>NA|TRBV18|NA|TRBJ2-7|17
TGTGCCAGCTCATTATACGGGACACCCGACGCTCCCTACGAGCAGTACTTC
CASSLYGTPDAPYEQYF
>NA|TRBV28|TRBD1|TRBJ1-2|15
TGTGCCAGCTCCCTGCCGCAGGGGGTTAATTATGGCTACACCTTC
CASSLPQGVNYGYTF
>NA|TRBV20-1|NA|TRBJ2-2|14
TGCAGTGCTAGTCAGGGCGTGCACACCGGGGAGCTGTTTTTT
CSASQGVHTGELFF
>NA|TRBV6-4|NA|TRBJ2-1|16
TGTGCCAGCTCCGAACAGGGCCGAGCGTCCTACAATGAGCAGTTCTTC
CASSEQGRASYNEQFF
>NA|TRBV27|NA|TRBJ1-1|16
TGTGCCAGCAGTTTATCCCCCAGGGGTACAAACACTGAAGCTTTCTTT
CASSLSPRGTNTEAFF
>NA|TRBV6-5|NA|TRBJ1-1|13
TGTGCCAGCAGTTACGACCCCAGGGGAAGGGCTTTCTTT
CASSYDPRGRAFF
>NA|TRBV2|TRBD2|TRBJ2-1|20
TGTGCCAGCAGTGGGGGGGGGACCGGGGCTAGCGGGAGTTCCTACAATGAGCAGTTCTTC
CASSGGGTGASGSSYNEQFF